The 20 T cell receptor beta chains below were found in one sample sequenced in a study of cytomegalovirus exposure and HLA in healthy donors. In the PCR, 60 Vbeta and 13 Jbeta primers were used. Data came from immunoSEQ multiplex PCR; TCRdb stores just in-frame clones and leaves some out. The sample holds 100,000 to 150,000 clones, approximately 80% seen once. Input material: PBMCs. The receptors here all came from a girl aged 2 to 9 in good health and CMV-seronegative.

V is TRBV19 and J is TRBJ2-2, with 8 bases identical to TRBD1. Trimming removed 6 bases from V and 6 bases from J; junction bases left unmatched: 6. The CDR3 contains 14 residues. Germline V CDR1 and CDR2: LNHDA, SQIVND (reference sequence). CDR3 residues: CASSLTGAAGELFF. In nucleotides, the CDR3 is TGTGCCAGTAGCTTGACAGGGGCGGCCGGGGAGCTGTTTTTT. The full variable domain, with the rest looked up from reference TRBV19 and TRBJ2-2, is DGGITQSPKYLFRKEGQNVTLSCEQNLNHDAMYWYRQDPGQGLRLIYYSQIVNDFQKGDIAEGYSVSREKKESFPLTVTSAQKNPTAFYLCASSLTGAAGELFFGEGSRLTVL.

V is TRBV27 and J is TRBJ1-2; D is uncertain. The CDR3 length is 15 residues. V was trimmed by 0 bases and J by 3 bases, leaving 11 bases between them. Germline V lookup: CDR1 MNHEY, CDR2 SMNVEV (reference sequence). The CDR3 loop reads CASSLSGDNYYGYTF. The DNA for the CDR3 is TGTGCCAGCAGTTTATCGGGCGACAACTACTATGGCTACACCTTC.

J is TRBJ1-5 and V is TRBV5-1; D perhaps matches TRBD1 (6 bases). V gave up 2 bases and J gave up 2 bases, with 17 bases separating them. CDR3 length: 17 amino acids. CDR1 SGHRS and CDR2 YFSETQ come from the germline V gene. CDR3 amino acids: CASSLVGRGGGNQPQHF. CDR3 nucleotides: TGCGCCAGCAGCTTAGTGGGCAGGGGTGGTGGCAATCAGCCCCAGCATTTT.

The V and J genes are TRBV12-5 and TRBJ1-2; the match to TRBD1 covers 8 bases. The CDR3 runs 16 residues. Germline lookup yields CDR1 LGHNT and CDR2 FRNRAP. The junction had 12 bases not matched to a gene; V was cut back by 5 bases and J by 4 bases. The DNA of the CDR3 is TGTGCTAGTGGTCTCGGAGTCCCGGGACAGGCCTATGGCTACACCTTC. Translated: CASGLGVPGQAYGYTF.

The chain links TRBV5-1 to TRBJ2-1, with D possibly TRBD2 on 5 matching bases. V lost 0 bases and J lost 4, with 17 bases in between. The CDR3 is 17 residues long. The germline V gene has CDR1 SGHRS and CDR2 YFSETQ. The CDR3 sequence: CASSLDSTRMEYNEQFF. For the CDR3, the DNA is TGCGCCAGCAGCTTGGATTCTACTAGGATGGAGTACAATGAGCAGTTCTTC.

In its sample, this clone was seen a few times. The chain recombines TRBV29-1 with TRBJ1-2; 7 nucleotides agree with TRBD1. Germline lookup yields CDR1 SQVTM and CDR2 ANQGSEA. CDR3 length: 13 amino acids. Trimming at V came to 7 bases and at J to 3 bases, leaving 8 bases not matched to a gene. The CDR3 nucleotides are TGCAGCGCCGGCGGACAGGCCCACTATGGCTACACCTTC. Translated: CSAGGQAHYGYTF. Full variable domain (rest looked up from reference TRBV29-1 and TRBJ1-2): SAVISQKPSRDICQRGTSLTIQCQVDSQVTMMFWYRQQPGQSLTLIATANQGSEATYESGFVIDKFPISRPNLTFSTLTVSNMSPEDSSIYLCSAGGQAHYGYTFGSGTRLTVV.

This clone showed up just a few times. The chain uses TRBV27 and TRBJ2-7, with 7 bases matching TRBD1. Unmatched junction bases numbered 6, after V lost 6 bases and J lost 1 base. Germline CDR1 is MNHEY and CDR2 is SMNVEV (reference sequence). This CDR3 spans 14 amino acids. The CDR3 DNA follows: TGTGCCAGCAGCCTGACAGGGTGGTCCTACGAGCAGTACTTC. Amino acid sequence: CASSLTGWSYEQYF.

The chain recombines TRBV27 with TRBJ1-2, with 11 nucleotides matching TRBD1. The CDR3 is made up of 13 amino acids. V lost 5 bases and J lost 7; bases outside the gene matches: 3. CDR1 is MNHEY and CDR2 is SMNVEV in the germline V gene (reference sequence). This CDR3 reads CASSLGQGVGYTF. The CDR3 region has the DNA TGTGCCAGCAGTCTGGGACAGGGGGTTGGCTACACCTTC.

The V and J genes are TRBV11-3 and TRBJ2-1; TRBD2 matches at 7 bases. CDR1 and CDR2 (germline): SGHNT, YENEEA. The length of the CDR3 is 15 residues. Germline trimming cut 2 bases from V and 3 bases from J; bases unmatched to any gene: 4. DNA of the CDR3: TGTGCCAGCAGCTTAATGGCGGGAGTCTACAATGAGCAGTTCTTC. The encoded protein is CASSLMAGVYNEQFF.

Only a few counts were recorded for this clone. The rearrangement links TRBV4-1 to TRBJ2-7; the D is unclear. In germline, CDR1 is MGHRA, CDR2 YSYEKL. CDR3 length equals 15 residues. The ends were cut back, 3 bases at V and 0 bases at J, with 12 bases in the middle. CDR3 sequence (DNA): TGCGCCAGCAGCCACACAGCCGGCAGCTCCTACGAGCAGTACTTC. Translation: CASSHTAGSSYEQYF.

The V and J genes are TRBV14 and TRBJ2-1; 12 nucleotides align to TRBD2. CDR3 length: 20 residues. The junction had 9 bases not matched to a gene; V was cut back by 0 bases and J by 0 bases. CDR1 SGHDN and CDR2 FVKESK come from the germline V gene. CDR3 in DNA: TGTGCCAGCAGCCAAGAGTTTTGGACTAGCGGGGAAAACTCCTACAATGAGCAGTTCTTC. This sequence encodes CASSQEFWTSGENSYNEQFF.

This clone showed up just once. This sequence joins TRBV27 and TRBJ2-7; D gene unclear. Germline assignment: CDR1 MNHEY and CDR2 SMNVEV (reference sequence). The V end lost 0 bases, the J end lost 1 base, and 10 bases lay between the germline ends. The CDR3 contains 15 residues. The DNA for the CDR3 is TGTGCCAGCAGTTTATCCATTAGAGGATCCTACGAGCAGTACTTC. This codes for CASSLSIRGSYEQYF.

The chain is built from TRBV2 and TRBJ2-1; 7 nucleotides align to TRBD2. Germline V gene data show CDR1 as SNHLY and CDR2 as FYNNEI. This CDR3 comprises 16 residues. With 1 base clipped from V and 3 bases from J, the junction kept 6 bases outside the gene matches. The CDR3 region is CASSEELADFYNEQFF. CDR3 bases: TGTGCCAGCAGTGAAGAGCTAGCGGACTTCTACAATGAGCAGTTCTTC.

J is TRBJ1-1 and V is TRBV5-1; tentatively, D is TRBD1 (5 bases). V was shortened by 4 bases and J by 5 bases, with 12 bases between the two germline ends. CDR1 SGHRS and CDR2 YFSETQ come from the germline V gene. This CDR3 has 13 amino acids. The CDR3 region has the DNA TGCGCCAGCAGCGGGGGGGACGAGACTGAAGCTTTCTTT. Translated: CASSGGDETEAFF.

The gene calls are TRBV27 and TRBJ1-2, with 11 bases lining up with TRBD1. CDR1 and CDR2 (germline): MNHEY, SMNVEV (reference sequence). The J segment lost 4 bases and the V segment lost 6 bases, leaving 4 bases of the junction unmatched. CDR3 length equals 14 residues. CDR3 protein: CASSSGTGGYGYTF. CDR3 bases: TGTGCCAGCAGCTCCGGGACAGGGGGCTATGGCTACACCTTC.

A note on this clone: Other DNA sequences in the sample encode the same CDR3. The chain joins TRBV2 to TRBJ1-5, with 11 bases that match TRBD1. V shed 6 bases and J 4 bases; nucleotides not matched to a gene: 5. The CDR3 length is 15 residues. Germline CDR1 is SNHLY and CDR2 is FYNNEI. The DNA of the CDR3 is TGTGCCAGCAGGGGGGACAGGGGGACAAATCAGCCCCAGCATTTT. It encodes CASRGDRGTNQPQHF.

Notes on this clone: The sample contains more than one DNA sequence encoding this CDR3. The rearrangement uses TRBV7-9 and TRBJ1-5; D is unresolved. The CDR3 loop spans 13 amino acids. V lost 2 bases and J lost 5, with 7 bases in between. Germline CDR1 SEHNR, CDR2 FQNEAQ (reference sequence). The CDR3 loop reads CASSLSGDQPQHF. The CDR3 DNA is TGTGCCAGCAGCTTAAGCGGGGATCAGCCCCAGCATTTT.

The rearrangement links TRBV30 to TRBJ2-3; 13 bases agree with TRBD2. The CDR3 spans 17 residues. Per the germline V gene, CDR1 is GTSNPN and CDR2 is SVGIG (reference sequence). V shed 2 bases, J shed 3 bases, and the junction held 8 bases outside the gene matches. CDR3 region: CAWSPRTSGSGTDTQYF. In nucleotides, the CDR3 is TGTGCCTGGAGTCCAAGGACTAGCGGGAGTGGGACAGATACGCAGTATTTT. The full variable domain, its missing parts supplied by reference TRBV30 and TRBJ2-3, is SQTIHQWPATLVQPVGSPLSLECTVEGTSNPNLYWYRQAAGRGLQLLFYSVGIGQISSEVPQNLSASRPQDRQFILSSKKLLLSDSGFYLCAWSPRTSGSGTDTQYFGPGTRLTVL.

This clone was observed a few times. The chain combines TRBV18 with TRBJ2-7; the D gene is possibly TRBD1 (5 bases). Germline loops: CDR1 KGHSH, CDR2 LQKENI. Trimming cost V 4 bases and J 1 base, with 17 bases left between them. CDR3 length: 16 amino acids. The CDR3 bases are TGTGCCAGCTCACGGGCCGCCACAGGTGTTTCCTACGAGCAGTACTTC. Residues: CASSRAATGVSYEQYF.

DNA of the CDR3: TGTGCCAGCAGCTTGCAGGGCGGGGGCCAAGAGACCCAGTACTTC. This gives the protein CASSLQGGGQETQYF. This chain links TRBV5-8 with TRBJ2-5; 7 bases fit TRBD2. V lost 1 base, J lost 1 base, and 4 bases stayed unmatched. This CDR3 spans 15 amino acids. The germline V gene encodes CDR1 SGHTS and CDR2 YDEGEE. The full variable domain, rest sourced from reference TRBV5-8 and TRBJ2-5, is EAGVTQSPTHLIKTRGQQATLRCSPISGHTSVYWYQQALGLGLQFLLWYDEGEERNRGNFPPRFSGRQFPNYSSELNVNALELEDSALYLCASSLQGGGQETQYFGPGTRLLVL.